This T cell receptor (beta chain) was recorded in a study of vaccination and CD4 T cells after COVID-19. A word on this clonotype: No antigen is known for it.

Cultured CD4+ T cell DNA underwent sequencing with the Oncomine TCR Beta short-read assay. Genomic DNA was taken out of cultured CD4+ T cells by extraction. TCRdb fed the PCR reads into MiXCR, producing one record per CDR3 protein. The sample carries about 13,000 distinct CDR3 sequences, around 74% recorded once. The CDR3 extends over 16 amino acids. Trimming took off 8 bases at V and 5 bases at J, with 22 bases between the two ends. Germline CDR1 is MDHEN and CDR2 is SYDVKM. Study observations and caveats: No early post-infection timepoints were studied, and convalescent patients studied were relatively few.

The sample's treatment: roughly ten-day PBMC culture with coronavirus spike peptide pools or control peptides (ViraFEST assay). This TCR was recovered from a human donor who had recovered from COVID-19. Source material: CD4+ T cells from blood, cultured in vitro. This chain connects TRBV28 to TRBJ2-1; D tentatively fits TRBD1 or TRBD2 (6 bases each). CDR3 DNA: TGTGCCAGCGACGTTTTGGGGGCGGGGTTTGACAATGAGCAGTTCTTC. Translated, it gives CASDVLGAGFDNEQFF.